This T cell receptor beta chain was recorded in a study of T cells in Graves' hyperthyroidism and ophthalmopathy. Study-wide results and limits: It was a median approximately six months before onset that the model predicted ophthalmopathy.

This clonotype was counted ten times or more. Antigen specificity is unknown. TCR beta CDR3 sequences were amplified from RNA transcripts. HTBI primers drove first-round RT-PCR of the TCR CDR3. TCRdb re-called the multiplex PCR reads with MiXCR, one entry per CDR3 protein. The top ten hold approximately 7.8% of the sample, which has 250,000 to 300,000 distinct CDR3 sequences, more than 10% seen once. V shed 8 bases, J shed 9 bases, and the junction held 6 bases outside the gene matches. The CDR3 covers 10 residues. From germline, CDR1 is SQVTM and CDR2 ANQGSEA. The V gene is TRBV29-1, the J gene TRBJ1-1; TRBD1 agrees at 7 bases. This receptor was taken from a woman aged 25 to 39 with Graves' hyperthyroidism that later progressed to Graves' ophthalmopathy. Material: blood. CDR3 amino acids: CSFNRGKAFF. CDR3 DNA sequence: TGCAGCTTTAACAGGGGCAAAGCTTTCTTT.